The rows below give T cell receptor beta chains drawn from one sample of a study of blood T cell repertoires in COVID-19. The data were produced by immunoSEQ multiplex PCR, yet TCRdb's version contains in-frame clones alone and is incomplete. The table includes roughly 330,000 clones, 87% detected once. The sample was PBMCs or T cells enriched from blood (not recorded which). The receptors stem from a woman in her twenties or thirties who had recovered from COVID-19. The CDR3 runs from the conserved cysteine through the conserved F or W. D genes are given only for firm matches. Some rows have no size entry. The others give once, few or many, or a class for an expanded clone.

clone_size j_call v_call d_call cdr3_nt cdr3_aa
few TRBJ1-5 TRBV15 - TGTGCCACCAGCAGGCAAACTAGGGAGCCCCAGCATTTT CATSRQTREPQHF
- TRBJ1-1 TRBV19 TRBD1 TGTGCCAGTCATACCGGGACAGGGGCATCTGAAGCTTTCTTT CASHTGTGASEAFF
- TRBJ2-3 TRBV28 - TGTGCCAGCAGTTTACAGTCAGGACTTTACACAGATACGCAGTATTTT CASSLQSGLYTDTQYF
- TRBJ1-5 TRBV11-2 - TGTGCCAGCAGCTCAGGGGTTGGTAGGGGTCAGCCCCAGCATTTT CASSSGVGRGQPQHF
few TRBJ2-7 TRBV4-3 - TGCGCCAGCAGCCAAGAGCCGGGTTGGAGCTCCTACGAGCAGTACTTC CASSQEPGWSSYEQYF
- TRBJ1-1 TRBV9 - TGTGCCAGCATCTGCGCCTTTACAAACAGAGTACCGAATACAATGAACACTGAAGCTTTCTTT CASICAFTNRVPNTMNTEAFF
- TRBJ1-1 TRBV7-9 - TGTGCCAGCAGCTTAGAAAACATGAACACTGAAGCTTTCTTT CASSLENMNTEAFF
once TRBJ1-2 TRBV6-5 TRBD1 TGTGCCAGCAGTTACACGGCCGGGACAGGGAACTATGGCTACACCTTC CASSYTAGTGNYGYTF
- TRBJ1-5 TRBV7-2 TRBD1 TGTGCCAGCAGTTGGACAGGGGGGCCGCATCAGCCCCAGCATTTT CASSWTGGPHQPQHF
few TRBJ1-1 TRBV4-1 TRBD1 TGCGCCAGCAGCCAAAGGACAGGGGACAACACTGAAGCTTTCTTT CASSQRTGDNTEAFF
- TRBJ2-1 TRBV5-1 TRBD2 TGCGCCAGCAGCGCAACTAGCGGCCCTTACAATGAGCAGTTCTTC CASSATSGPYNEQFF
- TRBJ1-2 TRBV6-5 TRBD1 TGTGCCAGCAGCCGTACAGGGGGAGAAGGCTACACCTTC CASSRTGGEGYTF
- TRBJ2-3 TRBV24-1 - TGTGCCACCAGTGATTGGACAGACACAGATACGCAGTATTTT CATSDWTDTDTQYF
- TRBJ1-2 TRBV28 TRBD1 TGTGCCAGCAGTTTAGAGGGGGCGCGAGGCTACACCTTC CASSLEGARGYTF
few TRBJ1-5 TRBV5-5 TRBD1 TGTGCCAGCAGCTTGGGTAGTCGACAGGGTTCCTTTACGAGGAATCAGCCCCAGCATTTT CASSLGSRQGSFTRNQPQHF
once TRBJ2-3 TRBV4-1 TRBD2 TGCGCCAGCAGCCAAGTAGCGGGGCCAGATACGCAGTATTTT CASSQVAGPDTQYF
- TRBJ1-2 TRBV12-3/TRBV12-4 TRBD1 TGTGCCAGCAGTTTAGGGACAGGCTATGGCTACACCTTC CASSLGTGYGYTF
- TRBJ1-6 TRBV28 TRBD1 TGTGCCAGCAGTTGGGGAGACAGGGGATATTCACCCCTCCACTTT CASSWGDRGYSPLHF
- TRBJ1-3 TRBV7-8 - TGTGCCAGCAGTGCCGGTCCCGAGAGTGGAAACACCATATATTTT CASSAGPESGNTIYF
- TRBJ1-1 TRBV27 - TGTGCCAGCAGTCCCGTGGGGGGAAGCACTGAAGCTTTCTTT CASSPVGGSTEAFF
- TRBJ2-1 TRBV2 TRBD1 TGTGCCAGCAGGCGGGACAGGGGGAACAATGAGCAGTTCTTC CASRRDRGNNEQFF
- TRBJ1-1 TRBV18 - TGTGCCAGCTCACCAGCCCCGAGGACTGAAGCTTTCTTT CASSPAPRTEAFF
- TRBJ2-1 TRBV6-6 TRBD2 TGTGCCAGCAGTTACTCCGGGACTAGCGGGGGTCCGCAGTTCTTC CASSYSGTSGGPQFF
- TRBJ1-1 TRBV14 - TGTGCCAGCAGCCAGGCCGGGGGGTCGAGGGTGAACACTGAAGCTTTCTTT CASSQAGGSRVNTEAFF
- TRBJ1-2 TRBV27 - TGTGCCAGCAGTGGATTCGACTTTTATGGCTACACCTTC CASSGFDFYGYTF
- TRBJ1-1 TRBV5-1 - TGCGCCAGCAGCGTTACAGGGTACGCCTTGAACACTGAAGCTTTCTTT CASSVTGYALNTEAFF
once TRBJ1-2 TRBV7-2 TRBD1 TGTGCCAGCAGCCCTGACAGGGCTTCGGGGTATGGCTACACCTTC CASSPDRASGYGYTF
- TRBJ1-2 TRBV28 - TGTGCCAGCACCGGAGTCGGACAGTTGAATGGCTACACCTTC CASTGVGQLNGYTF
- TRBJ1-2 TRBV2 TRBD1 TGTGCCAGCAGTGAGTGGGACAGGGAGTCTAATGGCTACACCTTC CASSEWDRESNGYTF
- TRBJ1-1 TRBV27 - TGTGCCAGCAGTTTATCCCTAACAGGGAGTGAAGCTTTCTTT CASSLSLTGSEAFF
- TRBJ2-1 TRBV9 TRBD2 TGTGCCAGCAGCTCCGGGACTAGATACAATGAGCAGTTCTTC CASSSGTRYNEQFF
- TRBJ2-3 TRBV3-1/TRBV3-2 - TGTGCCAGCTCCACCGTGGCCAGCACAGATACGCAGTATTTT CASSTVASTDTQYF
- TRBJ1-1 TRBV10-3 - TGTGCCATCAGTGTGGGGGGTGAGTACACTGAAGCTTTCTTT CAISVGGEYTEAFF
- TRBJ1-2 TRBV19 - TGTGCCAGTAGTGCAGGAAGTCTATATGGCTACACCTTC CASSAGSLYGYTF
- TRBJ1-4 TRBV14 TRBD1 TGTGCCAGCAGCCGGGGACAGACTTATGAAAAACTGTTTTTT CASSRGQTYEKLFF
few TRBJ1-1 TRBV30 TRBD1 TGTGCCTGGAGTCCCTATTTTAGTTTGGGACAGTACACTGAAGCTTTCTTT CAWSPYFSLGQYTEAFF
once TRBJ1-1 TRBV4-2 TRBD1 TGTGCCAGCAGCCAAGGTCAGGGGGCCCCCACTGAAGCTTTCTTT CASSQGQGAPTEAFF
- TRBJ1-1 TRBV6-2/TRBV6-3 TRBD1 TGTGCCAGCAGTGTGGGACAGAGAAACACTGAAGCTTTCTTT CASSVGQRNTEAFF
once TRBJ1-3 TRBV11-2 TRBD1 TGTGCCAGCAGCTCCGCCTGGACAGGGGTTGGAAACACCATATATTTT CASSSAWTGVGNTIYF
- TRBJ2-2 TRBV25-1 TRBD1 TGTGCCAGCAGTGAACCCACCGGGACAGGGAACACCGGGGAGCTGTTTTTT CASSEPTGTGNTGELFF
- TRBJ2-5 TRBV6-6 - TGTGCCAGCAGTTACTCGCCATACGGTACCCAGTACTTC CASSYSPYGTQYF
once TRBJ2-7 TRBV13 TRBD1 TGTGCCAGCAGCTCGTCAGGGGGCTTCGAGCAGTACTTC CASSSSGGFEQYF
- TRBJ2-6 TRBV29-1 TRBD2 TGCAGCGTTGAAGATCTTCAAGTTTTAGCGGGGGGATTACTCTCTGGGGCCAACGTCCTGACTTTC CSVEDLQVLAGGLLSGANVLTF
- TRBJ2-7 TRBV5-5 TRBD1 TGTGCCAGCAGCTCGGGGACAGCTATCTACGAGCAGTACTTC CASSSGTAIYEQYF
- TRBJ2-1 TRBV2 - TGTGCCAGCTCTCTTTATGGAGGGTACAATGAGCAGTTCTTC CASSLYGGYNEQFF
- TRBJ1-2 TRBV10-2 TRBD1 TGCGCCAGCAGTGAGAGGAGGGGGCATGGCTACACCTTC CASSERRGHGYTF
- TRBJ1-1 TRBV30 - TGTGCCTGGAGTGTTACAGGGAGCTCAGCTTTCTTT CAWSVTGSSAFF
- TRBJ2-1 TRBV5-4 - TGTGCCAGCAGCCGGGCAGGGTCTAGGTCCTACAATGAGCAGTTCTTC CASSRAGSRSYNEQFF
- TRBJ2-1 TRBV7-2 TRBD2 TGTGCCAGCAGTCATCCTCCCTCTAGCGGGGTCCTTCTGTTCTTC CASSHPPSSGVLLFF
- TRBJ2-5 TRBV10-1 - TGCGCCAGCAGTTTCGACGGGGAGACCCAGTACTTC CASSFDGETQYF